This TCR beta chain was captured in a study of cytomegalovirus exposure and HLA in healthy donors. The CDR3 runs to 17 residues. J gave up 0 bases and V 0 bases, and 5 bases lay outside the gene matches. CDR1 MNHEY and CDR2 SMNVEV come from the germline V gene (reference sequence). The PCR employed 60 Vbeta primers together with 13 Jbeta primers. Assay used: immunoSEQ multiplex PCR; TCRdb lists only in-frame clones, some missing. The table records nearly 110,000 clones, less than 85% of them present only once. The chain carries TRBV27 and TRBJ1-5; 7 nucleotides match TRBD1. Sequencing was performed on PBMCs. The sequence derives from a woman in her forties in good health and CMV-seropositive. CDR3 loop: CASSLSRTGPSNQPQHF. In DNA form, the CDR3 reads TGTGCCAGCAGTTTATCCCGGACAGGACCTAGCAATCAGCCCCAGCATTTT.